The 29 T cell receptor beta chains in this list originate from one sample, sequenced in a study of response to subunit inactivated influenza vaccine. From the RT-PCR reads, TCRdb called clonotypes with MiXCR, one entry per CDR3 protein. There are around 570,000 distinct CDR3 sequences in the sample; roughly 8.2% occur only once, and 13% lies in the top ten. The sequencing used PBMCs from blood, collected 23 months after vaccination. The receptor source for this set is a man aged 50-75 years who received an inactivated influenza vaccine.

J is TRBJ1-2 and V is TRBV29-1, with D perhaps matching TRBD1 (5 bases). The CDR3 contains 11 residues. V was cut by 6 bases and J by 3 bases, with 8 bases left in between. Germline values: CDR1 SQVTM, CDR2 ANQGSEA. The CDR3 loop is CSVPGYYGYTF. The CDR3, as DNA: TGCAGCGTACCAGGGTACTATGGCTACACCTTC.

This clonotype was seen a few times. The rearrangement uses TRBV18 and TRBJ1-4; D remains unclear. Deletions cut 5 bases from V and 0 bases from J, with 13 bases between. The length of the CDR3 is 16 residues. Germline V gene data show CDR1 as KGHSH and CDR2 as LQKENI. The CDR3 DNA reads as TGTGCCAGCTCAGAAAGCCAAGCCACAACTAATGAAAAACTGTTTTTT. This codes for CASSESQATTNEKLFF. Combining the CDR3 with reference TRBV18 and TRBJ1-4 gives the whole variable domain NAGVMQNPRHLVRRRGQEARLRCSPMKGHSHVYWYRQLPEEGLKFMVYLQKENIIDESGMPKERFSAEFPKEGPSILRIQQVVRGDSAAYFCASSESQATTNEKLFFGSGTQLSVL.

The CDR3: CAIWGGTGNQPQHF. DNA for the CDR3: TGTGCCATCTGGGGCGGGACAGGCAATCAGCCCCAGCATTTT. The gene calls are TRBV10-3 and TRBJ1-5; 7 bases are a match to TRBD1. This CDR3 is built from 14 residues. The junction had 6 bases not matched to a gene; V was cut back by 8 bases and J by 2 bases. CDR1 and CDR2 (germline): ENHRY, SYGVKD.

The CDR3 DNA is TGCGCCAGCAGCCTCGGTATTTCATCGGAGGACTATGGCTACACCTTC. Its protein is CASSLGISSEDYGYTF. The V and J genes are TRBV5-1 and TRBJ1-2; D is unresolved. Germline loops: CDR1 SGHRS, CDR2 YFSETQ. With 4 bases removed from V and 3 bases from J, the gap between germline ends came to 19 bases. The CDR3 length is 16 residues. Full variable domain (remainder filled in from reference TRBV5-1 and TRBJ1-2): KAGVTQTPRYLIKTRGQQVTLSCSPISGHRSVSWYQQTPGQGLQFLFEYFSETQRNKGNFPGRFSGRQFSNSRSEMNVSTLELGDSALYLCASSLGISSEDYGYTFGSGTRLTVV.

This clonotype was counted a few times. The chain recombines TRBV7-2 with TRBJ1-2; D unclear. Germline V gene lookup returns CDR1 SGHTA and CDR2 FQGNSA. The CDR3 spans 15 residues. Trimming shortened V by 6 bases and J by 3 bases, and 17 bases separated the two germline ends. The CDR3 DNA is TGTGCCAGCAGGGCGCCACCCGGGCGGGACTATGGCTACACCTTC. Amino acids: CASRAPPGRDYGYTF.

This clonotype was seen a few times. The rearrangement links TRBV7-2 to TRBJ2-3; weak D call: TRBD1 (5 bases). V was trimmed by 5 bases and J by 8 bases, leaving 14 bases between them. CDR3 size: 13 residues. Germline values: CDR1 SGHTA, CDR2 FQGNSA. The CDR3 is CASSPRTFSTQYF. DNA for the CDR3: TGTGCCAGCAGCCCCCGGACATTTAGTACGCAGTATTTT.

This chain's CDR3 is CAISGSGTSGGGTQYF. CDR3 nucleotides: TGTGCCATCAGTGGGAGCGGGACTAGCGGGGGTGGGACCCAGTACTTC. The chain has TRBV10-3 and TRBJ2-5; TRBD2 matches 14 bases. The CDR3 length is 16 residues. Germline CDR1 reads ENHRY; CDR2 reads SYGVKD. The V and J ends lost 4 bases and 7 bases, in that order; junction bases with no gene match: 8.

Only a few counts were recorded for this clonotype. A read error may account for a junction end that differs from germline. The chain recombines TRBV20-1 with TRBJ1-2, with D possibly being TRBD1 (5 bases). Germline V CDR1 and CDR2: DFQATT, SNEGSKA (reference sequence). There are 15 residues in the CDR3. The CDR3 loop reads CSANGGNSENYGYAF. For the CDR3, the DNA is TGCAGTGCGAATGGGGGTAATTCGGAGAACTATGGCTACGCCTTC.

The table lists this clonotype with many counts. The CDR3: CASSLLAGNEQFF. The DNA for the CDR3 is TGCGCCAGCAGCTTGTTGGCGGGGAATGAGCAGTTCTTC. J is TRBJ2-1 and V is TRBV5-1, with D maybe TRBD2 (6 bases). Trimming cost V 1 base and J 7 bases, with 9 bases left between them. Germline values: CDR1 SGHRS, CDR2 YFSETQ. This CDR3 is built from 13 residues.

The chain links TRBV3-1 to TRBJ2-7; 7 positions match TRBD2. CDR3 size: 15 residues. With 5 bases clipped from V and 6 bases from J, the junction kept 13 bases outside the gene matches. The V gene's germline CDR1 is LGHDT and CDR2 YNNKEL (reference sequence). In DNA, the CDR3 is TGTGCCAGCAGCAAACTTGGAGCTAGCGGCGTCGAGCAGTACTTC. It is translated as CASSKLGASGVEQYF.

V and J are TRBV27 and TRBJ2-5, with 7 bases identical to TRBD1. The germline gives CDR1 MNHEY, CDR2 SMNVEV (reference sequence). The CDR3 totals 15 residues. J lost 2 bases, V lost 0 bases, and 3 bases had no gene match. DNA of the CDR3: TGTGCCAGCAGTTTATCCCGGGACAGACAAGAGACCCAGTACTTC. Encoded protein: CASSLSRDRQETQYF.

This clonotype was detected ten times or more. The CDR3 is CASSFEGSAAQFF. In nucleotides, the CDR3 is TGTGCCAGCAGCTTCGAAGGCAGCGCTGCTCAGTTCTTC. The rearrangement joins TRBV7-2 to TRBJ2-1, with D hard to call. CDR1 is SGHTA and CDR2 is FQGNSA in the germline V gene. This CDR3 has 13 residues. Trimming left V 3 bases short and J 13 bases short, with 16 bases between.

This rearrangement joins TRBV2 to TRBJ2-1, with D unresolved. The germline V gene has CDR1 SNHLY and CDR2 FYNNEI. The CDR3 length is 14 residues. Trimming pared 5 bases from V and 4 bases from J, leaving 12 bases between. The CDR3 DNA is TGTGCCAGCAGTCCGGACGGTCGATACAATGAGCAGTTCTTC. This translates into CASSPDGRYNEQFF. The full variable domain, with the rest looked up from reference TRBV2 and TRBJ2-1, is EPEVTQTPSHQVTQMGQEVILRCVPISNHLYFYWYRQILGQKVEFLVSFYNNEISEKSEIFDDQFSVERPDGSNFTLKIRSTKLEDSAMYFCASSPDGRYNEQFFGPGTRLTVL.

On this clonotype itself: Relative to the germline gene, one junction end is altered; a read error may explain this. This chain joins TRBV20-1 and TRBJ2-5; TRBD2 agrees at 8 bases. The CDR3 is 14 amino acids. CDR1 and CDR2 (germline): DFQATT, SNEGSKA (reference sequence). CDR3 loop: CSATLLGRGETKYF. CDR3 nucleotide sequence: TGCAGTGCTACCCTCTTGGGGCGGGGGGAGACCAAGTACTTC.

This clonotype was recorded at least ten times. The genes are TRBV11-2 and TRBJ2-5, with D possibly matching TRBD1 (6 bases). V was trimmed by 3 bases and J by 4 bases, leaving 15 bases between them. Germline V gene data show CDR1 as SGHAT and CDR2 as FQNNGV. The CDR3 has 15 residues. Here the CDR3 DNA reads TGTGCCAGCAGCTTCCCCAGGGGCTTTGGAGAGACCCAGTACTTC. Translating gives CASSFPRGFGETQYF.

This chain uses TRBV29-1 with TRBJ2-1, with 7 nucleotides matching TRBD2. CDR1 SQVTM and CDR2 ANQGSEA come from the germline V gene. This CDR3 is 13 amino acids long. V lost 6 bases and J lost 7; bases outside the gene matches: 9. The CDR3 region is CSVDAGEGNEQFF. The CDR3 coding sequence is TGCAGCGTCGATGCGGGGGAGGGAAATGAGCAGTTCTTC.

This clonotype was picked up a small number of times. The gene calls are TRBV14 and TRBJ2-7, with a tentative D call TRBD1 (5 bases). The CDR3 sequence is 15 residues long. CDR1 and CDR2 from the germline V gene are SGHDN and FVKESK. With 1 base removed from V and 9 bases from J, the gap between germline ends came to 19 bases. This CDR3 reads CASSQGLLRGAVQYF. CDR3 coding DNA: TGTGCCAGCAGCCAAGGTCTTCTTCGTGGGGCAGTGCAGTACTTC. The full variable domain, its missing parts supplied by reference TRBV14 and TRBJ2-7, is EAGVTQFPSHSVIEKGQTVTLRCDPISGHDNLYWYRRVMGKEIKFLLHFVKESKQDESGMPNNRFLAERTGGTYSTLKVQPAELEDSGVYFCASSQGLLRGAVQYFGPGTRLTVT.

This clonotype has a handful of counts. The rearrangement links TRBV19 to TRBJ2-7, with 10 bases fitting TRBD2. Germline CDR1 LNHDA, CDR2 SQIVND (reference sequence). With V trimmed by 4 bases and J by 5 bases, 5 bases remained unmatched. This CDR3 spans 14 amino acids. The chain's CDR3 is CASSTGLAWNEQYF. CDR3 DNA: TGTGCCAGTAGTACGGGACTAGCGTGGAACGAGCAGTACTTC.

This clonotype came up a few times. The CDR3 region is CATSDLRGHFATNEKLFF. CDR3 DNA: TGTGCCACCAGTGATTTGCGGGGCCACTTTGCAACTAATGAAAAACTGTTTTTT. This chain connects TRBV24-1 to TRBJ1-4, with D tentatively TRBD1 (5 bases). The CDR3 is 18 amino acids. Between the trimmed V and J ends, which lost 0 bases and 0 bases, there was a span of 13 bases. Germline V gives CDR1 KGHDR, CDR2 SFDVKD.

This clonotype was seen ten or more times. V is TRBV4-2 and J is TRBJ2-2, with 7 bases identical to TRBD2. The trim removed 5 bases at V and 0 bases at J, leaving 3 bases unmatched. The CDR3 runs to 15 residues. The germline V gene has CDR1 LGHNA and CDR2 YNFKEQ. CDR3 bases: TGTGCCAGCAGCGGAGCGGGAACGAACACCGGGGAGCTGTTTTTT. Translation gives CASSGAGTNTGELFF.

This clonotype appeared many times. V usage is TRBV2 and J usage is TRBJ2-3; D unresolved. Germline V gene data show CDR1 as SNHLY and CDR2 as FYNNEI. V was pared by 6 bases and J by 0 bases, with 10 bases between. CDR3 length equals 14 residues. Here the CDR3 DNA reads TGTGCCAGCAGCGCAACAACTAGCACAGATACGCAGTATTTT. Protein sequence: CASSATTSTDTQYF. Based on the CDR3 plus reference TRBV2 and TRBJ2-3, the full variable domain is EPEVTQTPSHQVTQMGQEVILRCVPISNHLYFYWYRQILGQKVEFLVSFYNNEISEKSEIFDDQFSVERPDGSNFTLKIRSTKLEDSAMYFCASSATTSTDTQYFGPGTRLTVL.

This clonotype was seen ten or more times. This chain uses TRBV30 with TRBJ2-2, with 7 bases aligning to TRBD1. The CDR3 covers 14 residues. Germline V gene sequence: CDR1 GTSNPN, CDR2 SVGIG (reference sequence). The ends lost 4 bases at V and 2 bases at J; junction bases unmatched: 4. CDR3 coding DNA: TGTGCCTGGACCAGACAGGGAAACACCGGGGAGCTGTTTTTT. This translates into CAWTRQGNTGELFF.

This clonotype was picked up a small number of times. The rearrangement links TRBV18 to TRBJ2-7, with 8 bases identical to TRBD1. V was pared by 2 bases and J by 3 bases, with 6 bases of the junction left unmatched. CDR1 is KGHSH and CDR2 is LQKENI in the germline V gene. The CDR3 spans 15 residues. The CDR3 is CASSPKQGAFYEQYF. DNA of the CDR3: TGTGCCAGCTCACCAAAGCAGGGGGCTTTCTACGAGCAGTACTTC.

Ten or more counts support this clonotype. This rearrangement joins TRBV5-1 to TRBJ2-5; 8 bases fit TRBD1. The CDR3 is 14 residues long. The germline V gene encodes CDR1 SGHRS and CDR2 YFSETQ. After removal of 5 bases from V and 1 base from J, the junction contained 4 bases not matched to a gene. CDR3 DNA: TGCGCCAGCAGGAAGCAGGGGGCCCAAGAGACCCAGTACTTC. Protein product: CASRKQGAQETQYF.

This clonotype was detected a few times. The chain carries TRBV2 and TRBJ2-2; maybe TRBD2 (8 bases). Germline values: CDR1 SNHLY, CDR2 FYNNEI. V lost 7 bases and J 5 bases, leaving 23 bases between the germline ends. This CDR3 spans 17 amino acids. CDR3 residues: CASTPRGRGVLTGELFF. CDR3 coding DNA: TGTGCCAGCACCCCAAGGGGGCGGGGGGTCTTAACCGGGGAGCTGTTTTTT. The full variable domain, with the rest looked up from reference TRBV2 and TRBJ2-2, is EPEVTQTPSHQVTQMGQEVILRCVPISNHLYFYWYRQILGQKVEFLVSFYNNEISEKSEIFDDQFSVERPDGSNFTLKIRSTKLEDSAMYFCASTPRGRGVLTGELFFGEGSRLTVL.

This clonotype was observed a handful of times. CDR3 DNA sequence: TGCGCCAGCAGCCGGCAGGGACCGGCCCTCGAGCAGTACTTC. It translates to CASSRQGPALEQYF. The chain has TRBV4-1 and TRBJ2-7; D tentatively fits TRBD1 or TRBD2 (5 bases each). The CDR3 extends over 14 amino acids. V lost 4 bases and J lost 6, with 16 bases in between. Germline V gene lookup returns CDR1 MGHRA and CDR2 YSYEKL.

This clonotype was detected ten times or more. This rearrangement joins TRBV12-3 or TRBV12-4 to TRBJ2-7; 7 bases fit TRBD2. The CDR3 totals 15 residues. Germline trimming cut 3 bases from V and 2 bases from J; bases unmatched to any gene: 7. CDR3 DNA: TGTGCCAGCAGTTTTAAGGGTGCGGGAGCCTACGAGCAGTACTTC. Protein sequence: CASSFKGAGAYEQYF.

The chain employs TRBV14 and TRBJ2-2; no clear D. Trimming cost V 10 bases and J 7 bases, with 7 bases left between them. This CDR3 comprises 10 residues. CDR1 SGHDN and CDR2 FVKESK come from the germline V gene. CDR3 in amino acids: CATRGGELFF. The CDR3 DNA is TGTGCCACCCGAGGCGGGGAGCTGTTTTTT.

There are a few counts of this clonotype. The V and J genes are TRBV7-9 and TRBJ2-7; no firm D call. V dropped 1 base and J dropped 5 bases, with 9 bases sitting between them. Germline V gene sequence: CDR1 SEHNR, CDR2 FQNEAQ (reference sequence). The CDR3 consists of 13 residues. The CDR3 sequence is CASSLENGNEQYF. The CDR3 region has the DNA TGTGCCAGCAGCTTAGAAAATGGGAACGAGCAGTACTTC.